This T cell receptor beta chain was recovered during a study of HIV-infected children after antiretroviral therapy interruption. In the study overall: Four children interrupted treatment; four stayed on continuous treatment.

The CDR3 is 13 residues long. Germline assignment: CDR1 SQVTM and CDR2 ANQGSEA. V was pared by 4 bases and J by 5 bases, with 14 bases between. This clonotype was found many times. The treatment is: PENTA 11 planned treatment interruption arm or continuous ART arm. The TCR library was built from RNA with a 3' RACE protocol and unique molecular identifiers. TCRdb re-called the 3' RACE reads with MiXCR, one entry per CDR3 protein. This table holds about 86,000 distinct CDR3 sequences, approximately 6.9% found once. This sample comprised CD45RA+ CD4+ T cells from PBMCs, pooled from several time points, obtained from a donor given antiretroviral therapy, either interrupted or continuous. Subset indicated: naive CD4+ CD45RA+ CD45RO- T cells. V usage is TRBV29-1 and J usage is TRBJ2-5; D unresolved. The TCR originated in a pool of human donors with HIV. The CDR3 nucleotides are TGCAGCGTTGTTGGCCCCTCCCGGGAGACCCAGTACTTC. Translating gives CSVVGPSRETQYF.